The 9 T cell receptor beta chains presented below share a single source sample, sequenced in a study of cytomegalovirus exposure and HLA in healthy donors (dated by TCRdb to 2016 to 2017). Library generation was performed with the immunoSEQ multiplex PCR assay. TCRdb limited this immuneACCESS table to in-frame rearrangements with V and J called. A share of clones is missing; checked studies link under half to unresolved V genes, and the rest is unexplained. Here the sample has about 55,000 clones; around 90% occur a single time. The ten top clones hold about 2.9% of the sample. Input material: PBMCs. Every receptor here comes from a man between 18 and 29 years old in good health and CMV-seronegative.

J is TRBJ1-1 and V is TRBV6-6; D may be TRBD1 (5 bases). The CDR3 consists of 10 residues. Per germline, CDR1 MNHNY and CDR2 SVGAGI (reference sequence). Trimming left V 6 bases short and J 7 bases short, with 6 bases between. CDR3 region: CASRDSEAFF. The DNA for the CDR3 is TGTGCCAGCAGAGACAGTGAAGCTTTCTTT.

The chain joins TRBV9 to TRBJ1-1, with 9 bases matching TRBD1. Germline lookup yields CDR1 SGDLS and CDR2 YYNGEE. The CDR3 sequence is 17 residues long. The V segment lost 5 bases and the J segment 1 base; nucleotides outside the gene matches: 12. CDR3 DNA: TGTGCCAGCAGTTCCGGGACAGGGTCATTTAGGAACACTGAAGCTTTCTTT. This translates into CASSSGTGSFRNTEAFF.

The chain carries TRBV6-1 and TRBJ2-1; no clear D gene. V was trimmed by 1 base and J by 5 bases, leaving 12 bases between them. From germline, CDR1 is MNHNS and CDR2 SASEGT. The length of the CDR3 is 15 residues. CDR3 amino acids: CASSEDGRLNNEQFF. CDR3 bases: TGTGCCAGCAGTGAAGACGGCAGGTTGAACAATGAGCAGTTCTTC.

The chain's CDR3 is CASSIAGISNQPQHF. In DNA, the CDR3 is TGTGCCAGTAGTATAGCAGGGATTAGCAATCAGCCCCAGCATTTT. The rearrangement links TRBV19 to TRBJ1-5, with D possibly being TRBD1 (5 bases). The V and J ends lost 1 base and 0 bases respectively, with 7 bases between them. Germline V gene sequence: CDR1 LNHDA, CDR2 SQIVND (reference sequence). The CDR3 is 15 amino acids.

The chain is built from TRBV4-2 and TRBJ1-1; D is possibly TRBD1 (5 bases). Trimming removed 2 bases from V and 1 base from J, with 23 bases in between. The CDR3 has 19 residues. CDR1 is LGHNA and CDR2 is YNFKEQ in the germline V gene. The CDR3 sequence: CASSQIRQLRISGNTEAFF. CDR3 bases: TGTGCCAGCAGCCAAATTAGACAGTTGAGGATTTCGGGGAACACTGAAGCTTTCTTT.

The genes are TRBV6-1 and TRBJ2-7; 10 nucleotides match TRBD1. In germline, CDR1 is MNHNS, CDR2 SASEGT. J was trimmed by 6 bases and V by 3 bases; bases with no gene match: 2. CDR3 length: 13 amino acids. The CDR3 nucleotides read TGTGCCAGCAGTGAGACAGGGGGCCTCGAGCAGTACTTC. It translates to CASSETGGLEQYF.

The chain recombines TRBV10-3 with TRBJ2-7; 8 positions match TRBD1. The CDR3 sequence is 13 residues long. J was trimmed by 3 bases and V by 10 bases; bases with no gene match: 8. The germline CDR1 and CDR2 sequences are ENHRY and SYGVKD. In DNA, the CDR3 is TGTGCCACGCAACAGGGGGTCAACTACGAGCAGTACTTC. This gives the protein CATQQGVNYEQYF.

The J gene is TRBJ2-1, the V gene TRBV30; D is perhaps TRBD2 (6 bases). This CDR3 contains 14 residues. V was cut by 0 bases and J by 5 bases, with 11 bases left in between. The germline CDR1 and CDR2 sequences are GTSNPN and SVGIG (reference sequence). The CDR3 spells CAWSVLAPHNEQFF. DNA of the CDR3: TGTGCCTGGAGTGTACTAGCCCCCCACAATGAGCAGTTCTTC.

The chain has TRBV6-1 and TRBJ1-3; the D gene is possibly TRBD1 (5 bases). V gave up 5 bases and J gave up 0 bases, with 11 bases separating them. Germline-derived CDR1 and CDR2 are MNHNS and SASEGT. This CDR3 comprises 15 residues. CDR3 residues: CASSLREDSGNTIYF. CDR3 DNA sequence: TGTGCCAGCAGTCTCAGGGAGGACTCTGGAAACACCATATATTTT.